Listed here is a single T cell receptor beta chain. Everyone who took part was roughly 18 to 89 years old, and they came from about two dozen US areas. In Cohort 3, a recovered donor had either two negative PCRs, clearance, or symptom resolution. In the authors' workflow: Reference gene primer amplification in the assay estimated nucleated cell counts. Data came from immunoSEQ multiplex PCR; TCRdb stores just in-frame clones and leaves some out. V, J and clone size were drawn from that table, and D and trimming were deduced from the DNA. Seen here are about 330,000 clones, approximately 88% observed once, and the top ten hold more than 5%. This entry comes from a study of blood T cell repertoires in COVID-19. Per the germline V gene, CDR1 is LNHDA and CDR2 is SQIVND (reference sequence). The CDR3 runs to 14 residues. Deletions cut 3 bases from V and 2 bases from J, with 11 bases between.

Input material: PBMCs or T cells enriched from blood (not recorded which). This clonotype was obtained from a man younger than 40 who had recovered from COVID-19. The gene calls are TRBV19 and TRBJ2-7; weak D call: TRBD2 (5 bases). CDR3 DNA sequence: TGTGCCAGTAGTATCGCCGGGATCCCCTACGAGCAGTACTTC. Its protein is CASSIAGIPYEQYF.